These T cell receptor beta chains were read from a single sample in a study of shared clonotypes between healthy human individuals. The method was immunoSEQ multiplex PCR; TCRdb's version includes in-frame clones alone and lacks a portion of them. The repertoire holds roughly 850,000 clones, about 97% seen once, with around 0.25% in the top ten. Specimen: naive CD8+ T cells sorted from blood. The source of these receptors is a man aged 25 to 45 in good health. Each CDR3 is given without its conserved first and last residue. The order of the fields is CDR3 protein, V gene, clone size. A clone size is listed for some rows: how often the clone was seen (once, few, many), or a class if it is expanded.

CDR3: ASSQRTSGRLYNEQF; V: TRBV28; size: NA
CDR3: ASSPLRGRVNEKLF; V: TRBV7-9; size: NA
CDR3: ASRLPGLAGEAKNIQY; V: TRBV7-2; size: NA
CDR3: ASSEHLGRGGYEQY; V: TRBV6-1; size: NA
CDR3: ASSPGLAGYYNEQF; V: TRBV9; size: NA
CDR3: AISGLAASTDTQY; V: TRBV10-3; size: NA
CDR3: ASESDEQF; V: TRBV7-9; size: NA
CDR3: ASSGSAGGPYNEQF; V: TRBV9; size: NA
CDR3: ASSQGEGLAKNIQY; V: TRBV14; size: NA
CDR3: ASSSALQTYYEQY; V: TRBV28; size: NA
CDR3: ASSTRTGYQETQY; V: TRBV11-2; size: NA
CDR3: AISDLSGSPSSYEQY; V: TRBV10-3; size: NA
CDR3: ASSFGGTSGDEQY; V: TRBV5-1; size: NA
CDR3: ASSPMGGMNTEAF; V: TRBV19; size: NA
CDR3: ASSSQGMDAETQY; V: TRBV28; size: NA
CDR3: ASSSRTSGVYNEQF; V: TRBV6-5; size: NA
CDR3: ASSYFAGGTETQY; V: TRBV6-6; size: NA
CDR3: ASSFEESHEQF; V: TRBV27; size: once
CDR3: ASSYRGDHEKLF; V: TRBV6-5; size: NA
CDR3: ASSQAVSSYNEQF; V: TRBV4-1; size: NA
CDR3: ASSFVQSVGELF; V: TRBV7-2; size: NA
CDR3: ASSPIHWTDQPQH; V: TRBV7-9; size: NA
CDR3: ASSLGKGGLKDNEQF; V: TRBV7-8; size: once
CDR3: ASSDFSSSYEQY; V: TRBV6-1; size: NA
CDR3: ASSLRSDTQY; V: TRBV27; size: NA
CDR3: ASSLASQWEGSYEQY; V: TRBV7-2; size: NA
CDR3: ASSGRDRVIDEQF; V: TRBV4-1; size: NA
CDR3: ASRPRTDSYAGDEKLF; V: TRBV28; size: NA
CDR3: SVEGATNEKLF; V: TRBV29-1; size: NA
CDR3: ASSLKLAGGEQY; V: TRBV11-2; size: NA
CDR3: ASSQQWTYEQY; V: TRBV4-1; size: NA
CDR3: ASSIRGDGTEAF; V: TRBV19; size: NA
CDR3: ASSAEVSYEQY; V: TRBV9; size: NA
CDR3: ASSFTRTEAF; V: TRBV7-9; size: NA
CDR3: ASSLGLVGDKYNEQF; V: TRBV11-2; size: NA
CDR3: ASSPEQAYEQY; V: TRBV5-1; size: NA
CDR3: ASSGGTLSSTDTQY; V: TRBV7-3; size: NA
CDR3: ASSAPGTGVQETQY; V: TRBV11-2; size: NA
CDR3: ASSYGSNNEQF; V: TRBV6-5; size: NA
CDR3: ASSFRALREGPGNEQF; V: TRBV5-1; size: NA
CDR3: ASSLEVQETQY; V: TRBV11-2; size: NA
CDR3: ASSGGSGYT; V: TRBV25-1; size: NA
CDR3: ASSYGLGSMAYNEQF; V: TRBV5-1; size: NA
CDR3: ASSPSGLSAKNIQY; V: TRBV18; size: NA
CDR3: ASKGPGGSDTQY; V: TRBV9; size: NA
CDR3: ASSETGTGGSYEQY; V: TRBV28; size: NA
CDR3: ASSQVREYTANVLT; V: TRBV4-3; size: NA
CDR3: ASSSPGDTGELF; V: TRBV27; size: NA
CDR3: ASSPAGFRKLF; V: TRBV27; size: NA
CDR3: ASSGGGTEAF; V: TRBV5-4; size: NA
CDR3: SVDLQGNTEAF; V: TRBV29-1; size: once
CDR3: ASSLVVDSYEQY; V: TRBV7-6; size: NA
CDR3: ASSDGGQRVETQY; V: TRBV2; size: NA